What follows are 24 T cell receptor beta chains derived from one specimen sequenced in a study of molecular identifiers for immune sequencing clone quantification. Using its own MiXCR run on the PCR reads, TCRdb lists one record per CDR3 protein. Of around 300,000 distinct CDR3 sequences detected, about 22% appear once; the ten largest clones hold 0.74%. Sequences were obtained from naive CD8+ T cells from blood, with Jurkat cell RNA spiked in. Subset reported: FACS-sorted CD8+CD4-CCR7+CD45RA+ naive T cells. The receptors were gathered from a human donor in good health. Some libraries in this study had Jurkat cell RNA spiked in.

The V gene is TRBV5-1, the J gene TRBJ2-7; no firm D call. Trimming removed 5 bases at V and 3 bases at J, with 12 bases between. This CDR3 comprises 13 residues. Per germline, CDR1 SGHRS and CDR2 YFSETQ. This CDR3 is CASSHQADYEQYF. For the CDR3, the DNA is TGCGCCAGCAGTCATCAGGCAGACTACGAGCAGTACTTC.

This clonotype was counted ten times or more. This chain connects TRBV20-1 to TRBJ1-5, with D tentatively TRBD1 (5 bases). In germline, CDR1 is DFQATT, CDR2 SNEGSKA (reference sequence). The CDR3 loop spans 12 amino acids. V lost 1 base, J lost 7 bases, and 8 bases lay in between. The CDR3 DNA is TGCAGTGCTAGAGCCGGGGACCAGCCCCAGCATTTT. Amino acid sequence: CSARAGDQPQHF.

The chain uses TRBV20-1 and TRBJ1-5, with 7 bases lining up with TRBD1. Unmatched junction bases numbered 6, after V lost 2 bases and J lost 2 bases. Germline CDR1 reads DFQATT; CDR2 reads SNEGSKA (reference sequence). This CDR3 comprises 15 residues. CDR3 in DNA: TGCAGTGCTAGAATAACAGGACAGGGCAATCAGCCCCAGCATTTT. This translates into CSARITGQGNQPQHF.

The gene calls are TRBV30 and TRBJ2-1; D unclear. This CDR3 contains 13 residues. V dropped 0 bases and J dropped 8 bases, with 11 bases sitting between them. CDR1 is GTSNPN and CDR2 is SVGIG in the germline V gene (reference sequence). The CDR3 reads CAWSVSPWHEQFF. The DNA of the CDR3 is TGTGCCTGGAGTGTTTCGCCATGGCATGAGCAGTTCTTC.

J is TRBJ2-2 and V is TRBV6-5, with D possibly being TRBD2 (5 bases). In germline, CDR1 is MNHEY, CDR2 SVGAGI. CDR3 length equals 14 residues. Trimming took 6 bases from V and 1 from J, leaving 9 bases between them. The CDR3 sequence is CASSSGKNTGELFF. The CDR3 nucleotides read TGTGCCAGCAGCTCCGGGAAGAACACCGGGGAGCTGTTTTTT.

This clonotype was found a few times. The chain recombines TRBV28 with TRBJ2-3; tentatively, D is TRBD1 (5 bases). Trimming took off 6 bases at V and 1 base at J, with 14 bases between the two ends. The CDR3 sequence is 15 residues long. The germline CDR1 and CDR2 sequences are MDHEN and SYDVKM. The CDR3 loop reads CASRRTLGGTDTQYF. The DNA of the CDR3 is TGTGCCAGCAGGCGGACACTTGGGGGCACAGATACGCAGTATTTT.

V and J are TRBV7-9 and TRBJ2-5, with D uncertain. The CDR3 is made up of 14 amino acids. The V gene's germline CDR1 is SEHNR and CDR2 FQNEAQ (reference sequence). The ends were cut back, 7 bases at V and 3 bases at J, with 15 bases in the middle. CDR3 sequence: CASTKYQAEETQYF. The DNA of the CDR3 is TGTGCCAGCACCAAATACCAGGCCGAAGAGACCCAGTACTTC.

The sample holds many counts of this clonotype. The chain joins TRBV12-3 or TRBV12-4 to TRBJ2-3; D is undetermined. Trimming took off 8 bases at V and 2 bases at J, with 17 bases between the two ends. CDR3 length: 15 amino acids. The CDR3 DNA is TGTGCCAGCGTCGGTGGTACGGGTCCCACAGATACGCAGTATTTT. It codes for CASVGGTGPTDTQYF.

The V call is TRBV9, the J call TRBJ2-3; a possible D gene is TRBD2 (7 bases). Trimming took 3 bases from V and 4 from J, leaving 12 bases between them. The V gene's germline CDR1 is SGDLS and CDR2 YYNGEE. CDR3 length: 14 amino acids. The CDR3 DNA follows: TGTGCCAGCAGCGGGCAGGGGAGGGCAGATACGCAGTATTTT. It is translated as CASSGQGRADTQYF.

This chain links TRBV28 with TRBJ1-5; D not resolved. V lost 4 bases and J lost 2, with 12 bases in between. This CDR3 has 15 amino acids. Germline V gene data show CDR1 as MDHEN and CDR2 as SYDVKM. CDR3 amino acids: CASSSESVGNQPQHF. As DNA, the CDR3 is TGTGCCAGCAGTTCTGAAAGCGTCGGCAATCAGCCCCAGCATTTT.

CDR3 sequence reads: CSAWPGFRHEQYF. DNA for the CDR3: TGCAGTGCATGGCCGGGCTTTCGGCACGAGCAGTACTTC. The chain joins TRBV20-1 to TRBJ2-7; unclear D gene. Germline V gene sequence: CDR1 DFQATT, CDR2 SNEGSKA (reference sequence). The CDR3 extends over 13 amino acids. The germline V and J ends were trimmed by 6 bases and 5 bases, with 17 bases remaining between them.

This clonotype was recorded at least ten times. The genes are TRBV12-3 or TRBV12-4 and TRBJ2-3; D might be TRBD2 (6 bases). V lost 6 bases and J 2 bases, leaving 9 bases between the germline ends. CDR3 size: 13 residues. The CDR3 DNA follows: TGTGCCAGCAGATCGGGACTCACAGATACGCAGTATTTT. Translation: CASRSGLTDTQYF.

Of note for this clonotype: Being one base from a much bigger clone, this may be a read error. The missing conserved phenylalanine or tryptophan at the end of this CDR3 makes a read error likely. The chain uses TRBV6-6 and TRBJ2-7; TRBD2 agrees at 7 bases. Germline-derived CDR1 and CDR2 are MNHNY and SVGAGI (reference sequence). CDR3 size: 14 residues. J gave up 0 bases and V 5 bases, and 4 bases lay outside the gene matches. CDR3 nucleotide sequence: TGTGCCAGCAGTATTAGGACTAGCTCCTACGAGCAGTACTTA. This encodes CASSIRTSSYEQYL.

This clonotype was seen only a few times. CDR3 residues: CASSPLGLALSETQYF. In nucleotides, the CDR3 is TGTGCCAGCAGCCCTCTCGGACTAGCGCTATCAGAGACCCAGTACTTC. V and J are TRBV14 and TRBJ2-5; 9 nucleotides line up with TRBD2. Trimming at V came to 4 bases and at J to 4 bases, leaving 10 bases not matched to a gene. The CDR3 runs to 16 residues. In germline, CDR1 is SGHDN, CDR2 FVKESK.

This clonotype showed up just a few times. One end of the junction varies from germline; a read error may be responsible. The CDR3 reads CASSLTGLAALTDAQYF. The CDR3 DNA is TGTGCCAGCAGCTTGACAGGACTAGCGGCCCTCACAGATGCGCAGTATTTT. The rearrangement links TRBV5-1 to TRBJ2-3; 10 bases match TRBD2. Germline-derived CDR1 and CDR2 are SGHRS and YFSETQ. The CDR3 sequence is 17 residues long.

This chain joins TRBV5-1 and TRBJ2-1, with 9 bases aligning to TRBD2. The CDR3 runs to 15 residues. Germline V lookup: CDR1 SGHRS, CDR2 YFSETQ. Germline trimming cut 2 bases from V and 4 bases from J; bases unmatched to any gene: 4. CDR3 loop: CASSFAGGPYNEQFF. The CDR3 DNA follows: TGCGCCAGCAGCTTTGCGGGGGGGCCGTACAATGAGCAGTTCTTC. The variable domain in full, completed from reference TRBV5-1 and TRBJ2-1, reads KAGVTQTPRYLIKTRGQQVTLSCSPISGHRSVSWYQQTPGQGLQFLFEYFSETQRNKGNFPGRFSGRQFSNSRSEMNVSTLELGDSALYLCASSFAGGPYNEQFFGPGTRLTVL.

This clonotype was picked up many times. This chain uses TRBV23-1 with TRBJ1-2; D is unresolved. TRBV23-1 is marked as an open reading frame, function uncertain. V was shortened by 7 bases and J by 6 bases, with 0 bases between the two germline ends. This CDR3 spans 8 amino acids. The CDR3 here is CASNGYTF. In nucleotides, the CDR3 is TGCGCCAGCAATGGCTACACCTTC.

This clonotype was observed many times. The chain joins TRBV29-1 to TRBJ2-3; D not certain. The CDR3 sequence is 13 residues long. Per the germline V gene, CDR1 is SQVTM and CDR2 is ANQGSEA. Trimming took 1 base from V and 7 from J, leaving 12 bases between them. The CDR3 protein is CSVEGTVANTQYF. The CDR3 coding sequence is TGCAGCGTTGAAGGGACCGTCGCTAATACGCAGTATTTT.

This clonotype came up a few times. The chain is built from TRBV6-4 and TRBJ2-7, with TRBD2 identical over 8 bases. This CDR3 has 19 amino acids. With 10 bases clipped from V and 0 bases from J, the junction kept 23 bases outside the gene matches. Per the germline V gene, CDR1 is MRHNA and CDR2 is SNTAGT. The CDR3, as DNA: TGTGCCATTCCGGCCACTAGCGGTTATCAAACCCCACGCTCCTACGAGCAGTACTTC. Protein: CAIPATSGYQTPRSYEQYF.

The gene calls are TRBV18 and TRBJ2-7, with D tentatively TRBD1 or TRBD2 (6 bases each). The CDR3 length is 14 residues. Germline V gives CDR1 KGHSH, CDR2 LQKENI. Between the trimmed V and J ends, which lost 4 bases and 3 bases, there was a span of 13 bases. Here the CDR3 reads CASSLTGTRYEQYF. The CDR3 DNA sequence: TGTGCCAGCTCACTTACAGGGACTCGCTACGAGCAGTACTTC. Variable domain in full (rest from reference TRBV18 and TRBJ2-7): NAGVMQNPRHLVRRRGQEARLRCSPMKGHSHVYWYRQLPEEGLKFMVYLQKENIIDESGMPKERFSAEFPKEGPSILRIQQVVRGDSAAYFCASSLTGTRYEQYFGPGTRLTVT.

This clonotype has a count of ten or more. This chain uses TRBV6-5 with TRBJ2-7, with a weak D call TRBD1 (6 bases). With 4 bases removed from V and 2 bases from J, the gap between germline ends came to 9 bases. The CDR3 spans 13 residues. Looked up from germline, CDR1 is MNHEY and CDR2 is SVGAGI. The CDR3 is CASSWDIAYEQYF. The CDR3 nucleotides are TGTGCCAGCAGTTGGGACATAGCCTACGAGCAGTACTTC.

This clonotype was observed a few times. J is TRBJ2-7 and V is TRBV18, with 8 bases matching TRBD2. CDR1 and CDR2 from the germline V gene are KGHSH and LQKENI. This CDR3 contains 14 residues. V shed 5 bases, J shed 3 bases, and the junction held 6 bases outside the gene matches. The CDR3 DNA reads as TGTGCCAGCTCAGACGGGGGGGACTACTACGAGCAGTACTTC. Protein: CASSDGGDYYEQYF.

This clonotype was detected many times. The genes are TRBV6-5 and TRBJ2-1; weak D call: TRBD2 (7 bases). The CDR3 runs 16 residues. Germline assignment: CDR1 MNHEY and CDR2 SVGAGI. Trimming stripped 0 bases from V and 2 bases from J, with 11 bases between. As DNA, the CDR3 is TGTGCCAGCAGTTACTCTACAGGGACTACCTACAATGAGCAGTTCTTC. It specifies CASSYSTGTTYNEQFF.

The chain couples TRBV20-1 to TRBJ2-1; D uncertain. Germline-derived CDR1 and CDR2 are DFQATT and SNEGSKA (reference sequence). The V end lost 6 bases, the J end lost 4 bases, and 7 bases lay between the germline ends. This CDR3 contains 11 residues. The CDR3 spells CSAPLYNEQFF. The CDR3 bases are TGCAGTGCCCCTCTATACAATGAGCAGTTCTTC.